Each of the 2 T cell receptor beta chains below was sequenced from the same sample in a study of T cells in women clearing cervical HPV infection. Sequencing was performed with immunoSEQ multiplex PCR; in TCRdb, only in-frame clones are kept and a portion is missing. There are about 39,000 clones in the sample, with around 5% held by the top ten. Sample: blood buffy coat. The receptors come from a woman between 18 and 70 years old with a cervical HPV16 infection that either progressed to CIN3+ or cleared (not recorded which).

About this clone itself: The CDR3 end is not reached by the read, which stops 3 residues before it; the germline J gene fills it in. The chain combines TRBV5-1 with TRBJ1-3; 7 bases agree with TRBD1. Germline CDR1 is SGHRS and CDR2 is YFSETQ. The CDR3 has 17 amino acids. Trimming took 0 bases from V and 0 from J; bases not matched to a gene: 6. CDR3 amino acids: CASSLGGQFSSGNTIYF. The CDR3 DNA, read in part, is TGCGCCAGCAGCTTGGGGGGACAGTTCAGCTCTGGAAACACC.

Concerning this clone itself: With the read ending 3 residues before the CDR3 end, the germline J gene is used to fill in that end. The J gene is TRBJ1-2, the V gene TRBV19; possibly TRBD1 for D (5 bases). The germline V and J ends were trimmed by 1 base and 3 bases, with 9 bases remaining between them. The CDR3 consists of 14 residues. Germline V gene sequence: CDR1 LNHDA, CDR2 SQIVND (reference sequence). The CDR3 sequence is CASSIGPGDYGYTF. CDR3 DNA (partial): TGTGCCAGTAGTATAGGCCCGGGGGACTATGGC.